The 5 T cell receptor beta chains below come from one sample, sequenced in a study of blood T cell repertoires in COVID-19. Here immunoSEQ multiplex PCR was the method, and the copy in TCRdb shows in-frame clones only, minus some. The data hold a few hundred thousand clones, with more than 70% observed a single time. Material: PBMCs or T cells enriched from blood (not recorded which). The receptors stem from a woman aged 18-29 years who had recovered from COVID-19.

The rearrangement links TRBV7-9 to TRBJ1-6; 8 bases line up with TRBD1. With 5 bases clipped from V and 0 bases from J, the junction kept 6 bases outside the gene matches. This CDR3 has 17 amino acids. CDR1 is SEHNR and CDR2 is FQNEAQ in the germline V gene (reference sequence). The DNA of the CDR3 is TGTGCCAGCAGCCCAGGGGGCCGGAGCTCCTATAATTCACCCCTCCACTTT. Protein product: CASSPGGRSSYNSPLHF.

V gene TRBV6-5 combines with J gene TRBJ1-4; no clear D. The CDR3 totals 13 residues. Germline loops: CDR1 MNHEY, CDR2 SVGAGI. The V and J ends lost 6 bases and 7 bases respectively, with 12 bases between them. This CDR3 is CASSAYPGEKLFF. The CDR3 DNA sequence: TGTGCCAGCAGCGCTTACCCGGGTGAAAAACTGTTTTTT.

The chain joins TRBV28 to TRBJ2-7; possibly TRBD1 for D (6 bases). The CDR3 length is 14 residues. Per germline, CDR1 MDHEN and CDR2 SYDVKM. V gave up 2 bases and J gave up 7 bases, with 15 bases separating them. The CDR3 coding sequence is TGTGCCAGCAGTTTACTCGTGTCAGGGGAAGAGCAGTACTTC. It yields the protein CASSLLVSGEEQYF.

This chain's CDR3 is CASSSPRQGDSTEAFF. CDR3 bases: TGTGCCAGCAGTTCCCCCCGACAGGGCGATTCCACTGAAGCTTTCTTT. The rearrangement links TRBV6-6 to TRBJ1-1; 7 bases are a match to TRBD1. J lost 4 bases, V lost 4 bases, and 12 bases had no gene match. CDR1 is MNHNY and CDR2 is SVGAGI in the germline V gene (reference sequence). The CDR3 has 16 amino acids.

The genes are TRBV7-9 and TRBJ1-1; TRBD1 might be the D (5 bases). The CDR3 is made up of 15 amino acids. Germline V gives CDR1 SEHNR, CDR2 FQNEAQ (reference sequence). Trimming cost V 0 bases and J 5 bases, with 13 bases left between them. The CDR3 nucleotides read TGTGCCAGCAGCTTAGCTCAGGGAAGTAGAACTGAAGCTTTCTTT. Translating gives CASSLAQGSRTEAFF.